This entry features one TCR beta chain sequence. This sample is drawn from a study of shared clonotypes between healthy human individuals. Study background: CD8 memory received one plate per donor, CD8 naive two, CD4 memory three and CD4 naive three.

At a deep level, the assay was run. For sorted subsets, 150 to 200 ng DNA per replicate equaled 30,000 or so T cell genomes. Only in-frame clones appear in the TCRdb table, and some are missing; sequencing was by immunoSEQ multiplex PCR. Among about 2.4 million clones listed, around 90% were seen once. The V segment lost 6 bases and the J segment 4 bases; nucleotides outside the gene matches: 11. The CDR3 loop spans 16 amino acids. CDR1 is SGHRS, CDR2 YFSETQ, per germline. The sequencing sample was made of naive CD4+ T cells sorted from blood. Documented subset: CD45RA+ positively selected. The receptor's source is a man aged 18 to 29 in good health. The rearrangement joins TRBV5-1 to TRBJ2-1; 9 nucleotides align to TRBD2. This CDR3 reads CASTLSRLAEYNEQFF. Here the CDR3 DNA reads TGCGCCAGCACCCTCAGCCGACTAGCGGAATACAATGAGCAGTTCTTC.